One and the same sample provided the 14 T cell receptor beta chains below, sequenced in a study of blood T cell repertoires in COVID-19 (dated by TCRdb to 2020 to 2022). Libraries were constructed by the immunoSEQ multiplex PCR assay. TCRdb holds this immuneACCESS table with in-frame rearrangements only. Some clones are missing; in checked studies, unresolved V genes explain under half, and the rest has no known cause. The table for this sample lists some 200,000 clones; around nine tenths of them were counted only once. 0.5% to 0.65% of the sample is taken by the ten largest. Sequencing was carried out using peripheral blood. The receptor set was obtained from a man between 45 and 60 years old with acute or convalescent COVID-19.

The CDR3 loop is CAWKDRGWETQYF. In nucleotides, the CDR3 is TGTGCCTGGAAGGACAGGGGGTGGGAGACCCAGTACTTC. V usage is TRBV30 and J usage is TRBJ2-5, with 10 bases fitting TRBD1. V shed 4 bases, J shed 5 bases, and the junction held 4 bases outside the gene matches. Germline lookup yields CDR1 GTSNPN and CDR2 SVGIG (reference sequence). The CDR3 contains 13 residues.

This clone was recorded only once. This chain connects TRBV6-6 to TRBJ1-2, with 7 nucleotides matching TRBD1. With V trimmed by 6 bases and J by 2 bases, 9 bases remained unmatched. This CDR3 region has 15 residues. Germline V gene lookup returns CDR1 MNHNY and CDR2 SVGAGI (reference sequence). CDR3: CASRATTGQNYGYTF. The CDR3 DNA reads as TGTGCCAGCAGGGCCACCACGGGACAGAACTATGGCTACACCTTC.

This sequence joins TRBV5-1 and TRBJ2-3; D is perhaps TRBD1 (5 bases). Germline loops: CDR1 SGHRS, CDR2 YFSETQ. Trimming pared 1 base from V and 0 bases from J, leaving 9 bases between. This CDR3 is built from 15 residues. The CDR3 spells CASSLWGSSTDTQYF. As DNA, the CDR3 is TGCGCCAGCAGCTTGTGGGGCTCTAGCACAGATACGCAGTATTTT.

This clone was seen just once. The J gene is TRBJ1-4, the V gene TRBV7-2; perhaps TRBD1 as D (6 bases). This CDR3 region has 15 residues. CDR1 and CDR2 from the germline V gene are SGHTA and FQGNSA. Trimming removed 5 bases from V and 4 bases from J, with 14 bases in between. The CDR3 here is CASSIQPGHNEKLFF. CDR3 DNA: TGTGCCAGCAGCATACAACCGGGACATAATGAAAAACTGTTTTTT.

The V gene is TRBV19, the J gene TRBJ1-1; 7 nucleotides align to TRBD1. CDR1 is LNHDA and CDR2 is SQIVND in the germline V gene (reference sequence). J gave up 3 bases and V 10 bases, and 8 bases lay outside the gene matches. This CDR3 spans 13 amino acids. CDR3 coding DNA: TGTGCCACCCGACAGGGTTCGCACACTGAAGCTTTCTTT. This sequence encodes CATRQGSHTEAFF.

DNA of the CDR3: TGTGCCAGCTCACCGACCCGGGGGACGAACTATGGCTACACCTTC. Translating it yields CASSPTRGTNYGYTF. The chain has TRBV18 and TRBJ1-2; D perhaps matches TRBD1 (5 bases). Trimming took 3 bases from V and 2 from J, leaving 13 bases between them. The CDR3 extends over 15 amino acids. CDR1 and CDR2 (germline): KGHSH, LQKENI. Complete variable domain (other parts from reference TRBV18 and TRBJ1-2): NAGVMQNPRHLVRRRGQEARLRCSPMKGHSHVYWYRQLPEEGLKFMVYLQKENIIDESGMPKERFSAEFPKEGPSILRIQQVVRGDSAAYFCASSPTRGTNYGYTFGSGTRLTVV.

The rearrangement joins TRBV30 to TRBJ2-6, with TRBD1 matching over 9 bases. Germline loops: CDR1 GTSNPN, CDR2 SVGIG (reference sequence). The CDR3 sequence is 14 residues long. V gave up 5 bases and J gave up 4 bases; unmatched junction bases: 3. The chain's CDR3 is CAWGQGSGANVLTF. CDR3 coding DNA: TGTGCCTGGGGACAGGGGAGCGGGGCCAACGTCCTGACTTTC.

The chain couples TRBV21-1 to TRBJ2-7; TRBD1, as called in the table, went unchecked against the DNA. TRBV21-1 is described as a pseudogene. CDR3 length equals 16 residues. CDR3: CARPRGGLSRVYEQYV. CDR3 nucleotide sequence: TGTGCCAGACCCAGAGGGGGCCTCTCGAGGGTGTACGAGCAGTACGTC.

The J gene is TRBJ2-7, the V gene TRBV2; D perhaps matches TRBD2 (5 bases). Germline values: CDR1 SNHLY, CDR2 FYNNEI. This CDR3 spans 15 amino acids. V was shortened by 3 bases and J by 2 bases, with 14 bases between the two germline ends. The CDR3 loop reads CASSDPGKTTYEQYF. CDR3 DNA sequence: TGTGCCAGCAGTGATCCCGGGAAGACGACCTACGAGCAGTACTTC.

V and J are TRBV28 and TRBJ1-3, with 8 bases that match TRBD1. Losses at the gene ends were 6 bases for V and 2 bases for J; bases not matched to a gene: 9. Germline assignment: CDR1 MDHEN and CDR2 SYDVKM. The CDR3 covers 16 residues. The CDR3 bases are TGTGCCAGCAGAAACGGACAGGGAGTGGCTGGAAACACCATATATTTT. It yields the protein CASRNGQGVAGNTIYF.

This clone showed up just a few times. The chain has TRBV19 and TRBJ1-3, with D hard to call. Germline loops: CDR1 LNHDA, CDR2 SQIVND (reference sequence). Trimming took off 6 bases at V and 8 bases at J, with 20 bases between the two ends. The CDR3 has 15 amino acids. DNA of the CDR3: TGTGCCAGTAGGACCCTCAGCACCCGTCGGGACACCATATATTTT. It specifies CASRTLSTRRDTIYF.

This chain's CDR3 is CASIGDRGVRGYTF. For the CDR3, the DNA is TGTGCCAGCATCGGGGACAGGGGAGTTCGGGGCTACACCTTC. The J gene is TRBJ1-2, the V gene TRBV6-5; TRBD1 matches at 10 bases. The germline CDR1 and CDR2 sequences are MNHEY and SVGAGI. Trimming at V came to 7 bases and at J to 8 bases, leaving 10 bases not matched to a gene. CDR3 length equals 14 residues.

The gene calls are TRBV4-1 and TRBJ2-7; unclear D gene. CDR1 and CDR2 from the germline V gene are MGHRA and YSYEKL. Trimming removed 4 bases from V and 2 bases from J, with 12 bases in between. The CDR3 consists of 14 residues. The CDR3 DNA is TGCGCCAGCAGCCCTGAGTCGGTTCCCTACGAGCAGTACTTC. It codes for CASSPESVPYEQYF.

CDR3 nucleotides: TGTGCCAGCAGTCCCATCAGGACTCGCAATCAGCCCCAGCATTTT. It is translated as CASSPIRTRNQPQHF. The chain joins TRBV6-5 to TRBJ1-5; D is undetermined. Germline V CDR1 and CDR2: MNHEY, SVGAGI. This CDR3 has 15 residues. Deletions cut 5 bases from V and 2 bases from J, with 13 bases between.